The following is a T cell receptor (beta chain) sequence with its context. Profiled with immunoSEQ multiplex PCR; TCRdb holds only in-frame clones, not every one. The data show over 150,000 clones, roughly 84% seen once. These data are taken from a study of blood T cell repertoires in COVID-19. Study details: T cells, B-cell-depleted T cells, or PBMCs supplied cDNA or gDNA.

Patients of the Seattle cohort, enrolled during active infection, were followed longitudinally. This receptor was identified in a man older than 75 with COVID-19, enrolled during active disease. Sequencing was performed on peripheral blood.

The CDR3 nucleotides read TGCGCCAGCACCGGGACAGCTTACTACGAGCAGTACTTC. Translating gives CASTGTAYYEQYF. The chain is built from TRBV5-1 and TRBJ2-7; 7 bases line up with TRBD1. Per the germline V gene, CDR1 is SGHRS and CDR2 is YFSETQ. The length of the CDR3 is 13 residues. Losses at the gene ends were 6 bases for V and 3 bases for J; bases not matched to a gene: 6.